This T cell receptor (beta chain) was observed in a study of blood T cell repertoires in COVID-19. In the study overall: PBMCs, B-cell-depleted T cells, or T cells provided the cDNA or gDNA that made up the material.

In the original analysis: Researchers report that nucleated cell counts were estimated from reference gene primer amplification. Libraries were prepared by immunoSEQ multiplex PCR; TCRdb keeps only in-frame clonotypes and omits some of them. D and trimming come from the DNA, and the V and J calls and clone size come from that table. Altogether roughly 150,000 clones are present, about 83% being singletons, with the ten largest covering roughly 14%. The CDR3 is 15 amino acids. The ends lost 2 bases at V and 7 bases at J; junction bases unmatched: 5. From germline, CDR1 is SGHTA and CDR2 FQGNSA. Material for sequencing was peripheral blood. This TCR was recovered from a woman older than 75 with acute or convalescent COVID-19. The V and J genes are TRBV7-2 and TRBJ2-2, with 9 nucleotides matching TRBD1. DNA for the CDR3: TGTGCCAGCAGCTTAAACACAGGGGGCCTCGGGGAGCTGTTTTTT. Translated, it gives CASSLNTGGLGELFF.